The entry below describes one TCR beta chain. Its target is unknown. CD45RO/CCR7/CD25/CD127/CD95/CD27 separated CD4+ naive, central memory, regulatory and stem cell-like memory cells by sorting. The sample belongs to a study of beta chain features in type 1 diabetes. Every bit of the isolated RNA underwent reverse transcription, so sequencing read expressed TCRB transcripts. Data came from immunoSEQ multiplex PCR; TCRdb stores just in-frame clones and leaves some out. This table holds 300,000 to 350,000 clones, around 15% found once. Study findings and constraints: Moderate yet significant TCRB CDR3 shortening was seen in Type 1 diabetes patients in all four CD4+ subsets. Patients showed naive, central memory and Treg TCRB repertoires that appeared more similar than those of healthy donors.

CDR1 is MNHNY and CDR2 is SVGAGI in the germline V gene (reference sequence). After removal of 4 bases from V and 2 bases from J, the junction contained 6 bases not matched to a gene. The CDR3 contains 16 residues. The sequence came from a man aged 25-45 years in good health. Sequencing input: central memory CD4+ T cells from blood. This rearrangement joins TRBV6-6 to TRBJ2-7; TRBD1 aligns across 12 bases. CDR3 DNA sequence: TGTGCCAGCAGTTCGCCGGGACAGGGGGCTACCTACGAGCAGTACTTC. Protein sequence: CASSSPGQGATYEQYF.